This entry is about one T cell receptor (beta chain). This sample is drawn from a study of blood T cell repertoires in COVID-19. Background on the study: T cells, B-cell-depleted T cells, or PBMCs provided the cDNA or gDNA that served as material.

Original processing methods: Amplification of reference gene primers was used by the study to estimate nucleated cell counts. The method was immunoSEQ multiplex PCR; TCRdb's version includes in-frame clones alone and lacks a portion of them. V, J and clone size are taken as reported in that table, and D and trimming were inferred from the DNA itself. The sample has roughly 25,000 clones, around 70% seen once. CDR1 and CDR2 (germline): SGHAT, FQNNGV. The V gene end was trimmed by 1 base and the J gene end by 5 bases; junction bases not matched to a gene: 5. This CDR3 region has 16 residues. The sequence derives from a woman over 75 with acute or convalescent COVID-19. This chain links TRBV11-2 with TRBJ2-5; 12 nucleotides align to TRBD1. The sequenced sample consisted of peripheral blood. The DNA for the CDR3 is TGTGCCAGCAGCTTAGGGGGACAGGGGGCATGGGAGACCCAGTACTTC. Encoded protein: CASSLGGQGAWETQYF.